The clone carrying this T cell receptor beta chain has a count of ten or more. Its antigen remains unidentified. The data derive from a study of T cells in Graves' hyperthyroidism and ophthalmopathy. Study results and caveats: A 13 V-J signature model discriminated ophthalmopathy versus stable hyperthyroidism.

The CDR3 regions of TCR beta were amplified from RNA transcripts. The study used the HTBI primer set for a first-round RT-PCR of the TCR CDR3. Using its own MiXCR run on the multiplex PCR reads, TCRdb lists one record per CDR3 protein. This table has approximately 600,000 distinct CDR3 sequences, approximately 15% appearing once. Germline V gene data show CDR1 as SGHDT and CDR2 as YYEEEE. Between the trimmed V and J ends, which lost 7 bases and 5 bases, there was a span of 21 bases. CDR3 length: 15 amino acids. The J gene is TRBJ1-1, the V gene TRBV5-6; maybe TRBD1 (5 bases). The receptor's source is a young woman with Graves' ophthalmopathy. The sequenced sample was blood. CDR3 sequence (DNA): TGTGCCAGCGGGTGGGACGGATTCCTTGGGACTGAAGCTTTCTTT. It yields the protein CASGWDGFLGTEAFF.